The 21 T cell receptor beta chains below come from one sample, sequenced in a study of siplizumab effects on memory and regulatory T cells. TCRdb's table, derived via immunoSEQ multiplex PCR, lists solely in-frame clones and lacks some. The repertoire includes more than 85,000 clones, 80% to 95% of them detected once, and roughly 1.1% sits in the top ten. Material for sequencing was CD4+ T cells sorted from blood. The receptors were gathered from a human donor in good health.

The J gene is TRBJ2-1, the V gene TRBV5-1; 14 positions agree with TRBD2. J gave up 6 bases and V 0 bases, and 5 bases lay outside the gene matches. The germline gives CDR1 SGHRS, CDR2 YFSETQ. The CDR3 has 17 amino acids. The CDR3 bases are TGCGCCAGCAGCTTGGGACTAGCGGGAGGGCAAGGCAATGAGCAGTTCTTC. Translating gives CASSLGLAGGQGNEQFF.

CDR3 protein: CSAPPGNEQFF. The CDR3 region has the DNA TGCAGTGCTCCCCCGGGAAATGAGCAGTTCTTC. The V and J genes are TRBV20-1 and TRBJ2-1, with D maybe TRBD2 (5 bases). The CDR3 contains 11 residues. V lost 5 bases to trimming and J lost 7 bases, with 9 bases between them. Per germline, CDR1 DFQATT and CDR2 SNEGSKA (reference sequence).

The CDR3 protein is CASSLTAGGDEQFF. For the CDR3, the DNA is TGCGCCAGCAGCTTGACAGCGGGAGGTGATGAGCAGTTCTTC. The chain is built from TRBV5-1 and TRBJ2-1; 9 positions match TRBD2. Trimming took 1 base from V and 8 from J; bases not matched to a gene: 4. Per the germline V gene, CDR1 is SGHRS and CDR2 is YFSETQ. The CDR3 totals 14 residues.

This sequence joins TRBV6-1 and TRBJ2-7; D may be TRBD2 (6 bases). In germline, CDR1 is MNHNS, CDR2 SASEGT. The CDR3 is 16 amino acids. V gave up 2 bases and J gave up 1 base, with 15 bases separating them. The DNA for the CDR3 is TGTGCCAGCAGTGAAAGGGGAAGCGGGTGGTCCTACGAGCAGTACTTC. This encodes CASSERGSGWSYEQYF.

This clone was picked up one time. This sequence joins TRBV7-9 and TRBJ1-6; 7 nucleotides align to TRBD1. Germline V CDR1 and CDR2: SEHNR, FQNEAQ (reference sequence). There are 15 residues in the CDR3. Trimming removed 7 bases from V and 9 bases from J; junction bases left unmatched: 12. The CDR3 region has the DNA TGTGCCAGCACAGAGTGGACAGGCGATAGTTCACCCCTCCACTTT. Encoded protein: CASTEWTGDSSPLHF.

The V and J genes are TRBV6-6 and TRBJ1-5; no firm D call. Germline CDR1 and CDR2: MNHNY and SVGAGI (reference sequence). This CDR3 has 15 residues. Trimming took off 7 bases at V and 1 base at J, with 14 bases between the two ends. The CDR3 bases are TGTGCCAGCACCCCCCACGGGGAGAGCAATCAGCCCCAGCATTTT. Translated, it gives CASTPHGESNQPQHF.

V gene TRBV18 combines with J gene TRBJ2-3, with D maybe TRBD2 (6 bases). Germline CDR1 reads KGHSH; CDR2 reads LQKENI. Between the trimmed V and J ends, which lost 3 bases and 4 bases, there was a span of 14 bases. This CDR3 has 15 residues. This chain's CDR3 is CASSPYGSGADTQYF. The CDR3 DNA reads as TGTGCCAGCTCACCTTACGGGAGTGGGGCAGATACGCAGTATTTT. Variable domain in full (rest from reference TRBV18 and TRBJ2-3): NAGVMQNPRHLVRRRGQEARLRCSPMKGHSHVYWYRQLPEEGLKFMVYLQKENIIDESGMPKERFSAEFPKEGPSILRIQQVVRGDSAAYFCASSPYGSGADTQYFGPGTRLTVL.

The V call is TRBV27, the J call TRBJ2-2, with 10 bases identical to TRBD2. CDR1 is MNHEY and CDR2 is SMNVEV in the germline V gene (reference sequence). J lost 3 bases, V lost 5 bases, and 6 bases had no gene match. The CDR3 has 16 amino acids. Here the CDR3 DNA reads TGTGCCAGCAGTGCTAGCGGGAGAGGTGACACCGGGGAGCTGTTTTTT. Amino acids: CASSASGRGDTGELFF.

The chain links TRBV28 to TRBJ2-5; 9 bases line up with TRBD2. There are 14 residues in the CDR3. The germline V gene has CDR1 MDHEN and CDR2 SYDVKM. With 2 bases clipped from V and 8 bases from J, the junction kept 6 bases outside the gene matches. The DNA for the CDR3 is TGTGCCAGCAGTTTACCGGCGGGAGGGGAAACCCAGTACTTC. It translates to CASSLPAGGETQYF.

This chain joins TRBV7-3 and TRBJ1-1, with D unclear. V lost 5 bases and J lost 0, with 10 bases in between. Germline values: CDR1 SGHTA, CDR2 FQGTGA. The CDR3 length is 14 residues. CDR3 loop: CASSLGSLNTEAFF. CDR3 DNA: TGTGCCAGCAGCCTCGGGAGCCTGAACACTGAAGCTTTCTTT.

V gene TRBV29-1 combines with J gene TRBJ1-6; D uncertain. The CDR3 sequence is 14 residues long. Trimming took off 6 bases at V and 0 bases at J, with 9 bases between the two ends. CDR1 and CDR2 (germline): SQVTM, ANQGSEA. The chain's CDR3 is CSVKQSSYNSPLHF. CDR3 sequence (DNA): TGCAGCGTGAAACAGAGCTCCTATAATTCACCCCTCCACTTT.

The J gene is TRBJ1-1, the V gene TRBV18; no clear D gene. Germline V gene lookup returns CDR1 KGHSH and CDR2 LQKENI. The CDR3 runs 15 residues. V was cut by 0 bases and J by 4 bases, with 12 bases left in between. The CDR3 DNA sequence: TGTGCCAGCTCACCACCCTCCCACGGCGGCACTGAAGCTTTCTTT. Protein: CASSPPSHGGTEAFF.

The table lists this clone with a count of one. The chain uses TRBV5-8 and TRBJ1-5; maybe TRBD1 (5 bases). Between the trimmed V and J ends, which lost 2 bases and 6 bases, there was a span of 18 bases. The V gene's germline CDR1 is SGHTS and CDR2 YDEGEE. The CDR3 consists of 16 residues. CDR3 DNA: TGTGCCAGCAGCTTAACCGGGACGTTGGTGACTCAGCCCCAGCATTTT. Translating it yields CASSLTGTLVTQPQHF. Using reference TRBV5-8 and TRBJ1-5 for the parts outside the CDR3, the full variable domain is EAGVTQSPTHLIKTRGQQATLRCSPISGHTSVYWYQQALGLGLQFLLWYDEGEERNRGNFPPRFSGRQFPNYSSELNVNALELEDSALYLCASSLTGTLVTQPQHFGDGTRLSIL.

V usage is TRBV9 and J usage is TRBJ2-4; 8 nucleotides agree with TRBD2. The CDR3 extends over 13 amino acids. V shed 4 bases and J 9 bases; nucleotides not matched to a gene: 6. Germline CDR1 reads SGDLS; CDR2 reads YYNGEE. CDR3 DNA sequence: TGTGCCAGCAGCACCGGGACTAGTCGCATTCAGTACTTC. Its translation: CASSTGTSRIQYF.

This chain joins TRBV28 and TRBJ2-5, with 7 bases matching TRBD2. V was pared by 2 bases and J by 5 bases, with 2 bases of the junction left unmatched. Germline V CDR1 and CDR2: MDHEN, SYDVKM. The CDR3 contains 13 residues. The CDR3 here is CASSLQGGETQYF. The CDR3 nucleotides read TGTGCCAGCAGTTTACAGGGAGGGGAGACCCAGTACTTC. Full variable domain (rest looked up from reference TRBV28 and TRBJ2-5): DVKVTQSSRYLVKRTGEKVFLECVQDMDHENMFWYRQDPGLGLRLIYFSYDVKMKEKGDIPEGYSVSREKKERFSLILESASTNQTSMYLCASSLQGGETQYFGPGTRLLVL.

V gene TRBV19 combines with J gene TRBJ2-7, with 8 nucleotides matching TRBD1. V gave up 10 bases and J gave up 3 bases; unmatched junction bases: 11. Germline CDR1 reads LNHDA; CDR2 reads SQIVND (reference sequence). This CDR3 is built from 14 residues. CDR3 sequence reads: CATTSRDRHYEQYF. The CDR3 DNA follows: TGTGCCACAACCAGCCGGGACAGGCACTACGAGCAGTACTTC.

J is TRBJ1-4 and V is TRBV19; unclear D gene. CDR3 length equals 15 residues. Trimming cost V 4 bases and J 5 bases, with 14 bases left between them. Germline V gene sequence: CDR1 LNHDA, CDR2 SQIVND (reference sequence). CDR3 loop: CASSTLVSGNEKLFF. For the CDR3, the DNA is TGTGCCAGTAGTACTCTAGTGAGTGGGAATGAAAAACTGTTTTTT. The variable domain in full, with the rest retrieved from reference TRBV19 and TRBJ1-4, is DGGITQSPKYLFRKEGQNVTLSCEQNLNHDAMYWYRQDPGQGLRLIYYSQIVNDFQKGDIAEGYSVSREKKESFPLTVTSAQKNPTAFYLCASSTLVSGNEKLFFGSGTQLSVL.

This clone has a single count. The chain joins TRBV30 to TRBJ1-6, with a weak D call TRBD1 (6 bases). Per germline, CDR1 GTSNPN and CDR2 SVGIG (reference sequence). The CDR3 length is 14 residues. V gave up 8 bases and J gave up 8 bases, with 19 bases separating them. This CDR3 reads CARRRRQADSPLHF. For the CDR3, the DNA is TGTGCCCGCCGACGCCGACAGGCAGATTCACCCCTCCACTTT. The full variable domain, with the rest looked up from reference TRBV30 and TRBJ1-6, is SQTIHQWPATLVQPVGSPLSLECTVEGTSNPNLYWYRQAAGRGLQLLFYSVGIGQISSEVPQNLSASRPQDRQFILSSKKLLLSDSGFYLCARRRRQADSPLHFGNGTRLTVT.

The V gene is TRBV9, the J gene TRBJ2-1; D unclear. The V gene's germline CDR1 is SGDLS and CDR2 YYNGEE. CDR3 length equals 11 residues. The germline V and J ends were trimmed by 1 base and 5 bases, with 1 base remaining between them. CDR3 residues: CASSVNNEQFF. CDR3 coding DNA: TGTGCCAGCAGCGTAAACAATGAGCAGTTCTTC.

The chain combines TRBV4-1 with TRBJ2-3; 8 bases are a match to TRBD1. J lost 7 bases, V lost 3 bases, and 12 bases had no gene match. Germline CDR1 reads MGHRA; CDR2 reads YSYEKL. The CDR3 is made up of 16 amino acids. The DNA for the CDR3 is TGCGCCAGCAGCCATGTCCCTAGGACAGGGAGACATACGCAGTATTTT. This codes for CASSHVPRTGRHTQYF.

The rearrangement links TRBV28 to TRBJ2-4; D gene unclear. The germline V and J ends were trimmed by 3 bases and 4 bases, with 10 bases remaining between them. The V gene's germline CDR1 is MDHEN and CDR2 SYDVKM. This CDR3 is 14 amino acids long. CDR3 loop: CASSFVTLKNIQYF. The DNA for the CDR3 is TGTGCCAGCAGTTTCGTCACCCTGAAAAACATTCAGTACTTC.